This is a list of T cell receptor beta chains from one sample in a study of human T cells and chemical hapten exposure. Using its own MiXCR run on the RACE reads, TCRdb lists one record per CDR3 protein. The top ten hold about 1.4% of the sample, which has roughly 120,000 distinct CDR3 sequences, 12% seen once. Sequenced material: whole blood, taken in connection with sensitization to the hapten diphenylcyclopropenone (DPC). The source is a woman aged 45-65 years with alopecia areata. Some clones in this sample may be carry-over from other donors' samples. Each CDR3 is given with its conserved first and last residue. A D gene is named only where the DNA matches it firmly. The size of a clone is reported for some rows only, either as once, few or many, or as a class for expanded clones.

d_call,v_call,clone_size,cdr3_length,j_call,cdr3_aa,cdr3_nt
.,TRBV19,.,14,TRBJ2-7,CASRWRAGSYEQYF,TGTGCCAGTAGATGGAGGGCAGGCTCCTACGAGCAGTACTTC
.,TRBV6-2/TRBV6-3,many,14,TRBJ1-1,CASSPNTVNTEAFF,TGTGCCAGCAGCCCCAATACCGTGAACACTGAAGCTTTCTTT
.,TRBV28,.,12,TRBJ2-7,CASSQYPREQYF,TGTGCCAGCAGTCAGTATCCACGCGAGCAGTACTTC
TRBD1,TRBV2,many,13,TRBJ2-2,CASSVQGPGELFF,TGTGCCAGCAGTGTACAGGGGCCCGGGGAGCTGTTTTTT
TRBD2,TRBV6-2/TRBV6-3,many,15,TRBJ2-4,CASRNSGSRENIQYF,TGTGCCAGCAGGAATAGCGGGAGTAGGGAAAACATTCAGTACTTC
TRBD2,TRBV20-1,.,14,TRBJ2-5,CSAPGPAGGETQYF,TGCAGTGCACCGGGCCCAGCGGGGGGCGAGACCCAGTACTTC
.,TRBV20-1,many,14,TRBJ1-1,CSVAPPGGPMFVFF,TGCAGTGTCGCCCCACCGGGCGGCCCGATGTTCGTTTTCTTT
TRBD1,TRBV15,many,15,TRBJ1-4,CATSLNLGTGSKLFF,TGTGCCACCAGTCTGAATCTCGGGACAGGGAGCAAACTGTTTTTT
.,TRBV20-1,few,14,TRBJ2-7,CSARDWRASYEQYF,TGCAGTGCTAGAGATTGGCGGGCCTCCTACGAGCAGTACTTC
.,TRBV2,few,14,TRBJ2-2,CASSGATNTGELFF,TGTGCCAGCAGTGGAGCTACAAACACCGGGGAGCTGTTTTTT
TRBD1,TRBV6-5,many,15,TRBJ1-1,CASRGQGGPGTEAFF,TGTGCCAGCAGGGGACAGGGGGGACCGGGAACTGAAGCTTTCTTT
.,TRBV5-5,many,11,TRBJ2-3,CASSDTDTQYF,TGTGCCAGCAGCGACACAGATACGCAGTATTTT
TRBD1,TRBV20-1,.,13,TRBJ1-4,CSALTGSYEKLFF,TGCAGTGCTTTGACAGGGTCCTATGAAAAACTGTTTTTT
TRBD1,TRBV6-2/TRBV6-3,.,12,TRBJ1-6,CASSFDRGTLHF,TGTGCCAGCAGTTTCGACAGGGGAACCCTCCACTTT
TRBD1,TRBV11-2,few,14,TRBJ1-2,CASRLTGATGGYTF,TGTGCCAGCAGGCTTACAGGGGCTACTGGCGGCTACACCTTC
TRBD1,TRBV12-3/TRBV12-4,.,16,TRBJ1-2,CASTHEAGQGEYGYTF,TGTGCCAGCACCCATGAGGCGGGACAGGGAGAATATGGCTACACCTTC
TRBD1,TRBV5-4,.,15,TRBJ2-2,CASSWGTGGSGELFF,TGTGCCAGCAGCTGGGGGACAGGGGGGAGCGGGGAGCTGTTTTTT
.,TRBV7-9,few,17,TRBJ2-2,CASSPIPGEPNTGELFF,TGTGCCAGCAGCCCCATTCCGGGGGAACCGAACACCGGGGAGCTGTTTTTT